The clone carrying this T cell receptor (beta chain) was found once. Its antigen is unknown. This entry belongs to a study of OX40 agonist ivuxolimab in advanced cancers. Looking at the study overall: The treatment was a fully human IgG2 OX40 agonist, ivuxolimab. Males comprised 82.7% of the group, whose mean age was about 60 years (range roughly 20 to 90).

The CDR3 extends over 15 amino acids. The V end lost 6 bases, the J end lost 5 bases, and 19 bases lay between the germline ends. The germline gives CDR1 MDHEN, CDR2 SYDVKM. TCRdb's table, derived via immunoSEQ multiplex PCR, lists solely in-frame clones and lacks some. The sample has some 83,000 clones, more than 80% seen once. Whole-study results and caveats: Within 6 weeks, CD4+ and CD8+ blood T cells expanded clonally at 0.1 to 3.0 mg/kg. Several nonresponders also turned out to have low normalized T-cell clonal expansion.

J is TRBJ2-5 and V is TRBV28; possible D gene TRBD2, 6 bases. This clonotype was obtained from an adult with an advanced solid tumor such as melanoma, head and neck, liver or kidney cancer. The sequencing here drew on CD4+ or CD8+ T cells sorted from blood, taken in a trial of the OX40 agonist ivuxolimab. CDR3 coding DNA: TGTGCCAGCAGGGGGTGGGGCGAGGCGGGGGAGACCCAGTACTTC. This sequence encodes CASRGWGEAGETQYF.